The 4 T cell receptor beta chains below were found in one sample sequenced in a study of T cell responses to AZD1222 COVID-19 vaccine. The method was immunoSEQ multiplex PCR; TCRdb's version includes in-frame clones alone and lacks a portion of them. In the table there are about 130,000 clones, approximately 86% of which are singletons. The material was peripheral blood, obtained on day 0 of AZD1222 vaccination. The origin of the receptors is an adult in good health.

V gene TRBV27 combines with J gene TRBJ1-5, with 8 bases lining up with TRBD1. Germline V CDR1 and CDR2: MNHEY, SMNVEV (reference sequence). The CDR3 has 15 amino acids. J gave up 5 bases and V 5 bases, and 8 bases lay outside the gene matches. CDR3 residues: CASSGGQGLDQPQHF. DNA for the CDR3: TGTGCCAGCAGTGGCGGACAGGGACTCGATCAGCCCCAGCATTTT.

The chain is built from TRBV7-2 and TRBJ2-5; 14 bases match TRBD2. Germline V gives CDR1 SGHTA, CDR2 FQGNSA. The CDR3 is 16 residues long. With 3 bases clipped from V and 5 bases from J, the junction kept 5 bases outside the gene matches. Here the CDR3 DNA reads TGTGCCAGCAGCTTCGGACTAGCGGGGGGCCGGGAGACCCAGTACTTC. Amino acid sequence: CASSFGLAGGRETQYF.

DNA for the CDR3: TGTGCCAGCAGTGACCCCGCTAGCGGGAGTTACGAGCAGTACTTC. Translated, it gives CASSDPASGSYEQYF. V and J are TRBV25-1 and TRBJ2-7; 10 positions match TRBD2. Looked up from germline, CDR1 is MGHDK and CDR2 is SYGVNS. The CDR3 covers 15 residues. V lost 3 bases and J lost 4; bases outside the gene matches: 6.

The rearrangement links TRBV11-2 to TRBJ1-5; D unclear. Germline loops: CDR1 SGHAT, CDR2 FQNNGV. Trimming removed 3 bases at V and 0 bases at J, with 12 bases between. The CDR3 has 16 residues. CDR3 DNA sequence: TGTGCCAGCAGCTTGGACGGATCTTATAGCAATCAGCCCCAGCATTTT. This translates into CASSLDGSYSNQPQHF.